A selection of T cell receptor beta chains follows, all from one sample in a study of CD8 T cells in ankylosing spondylitis. TCRdb reanalysed the 5' RACE reads using MiXCR and keeps one entry per CDR3 protein. The sample records fewer than 250,000 distinct CDR3 sequences, about a quarter being singletons. The sample taken for sequencing was blood, either unsorted or a sorted T cell fraction (not recorded which). These receptors all stem from a male donor with ankylosing spondylitis or in good health (not recorded which). Each CDR3 is given with its conserved first and last residue. A D gene is named only where the DNA matches it firmly. Part of the rows lack a size; the others show once, few, many or a class for expanded clones.

v_call: TRBV5-1
clone_size: once
d_call: TRBD2
j_call: TRBJ2-1
cdr3_aa: CASSLTSGRTEQFF
cdr3_nt: TGCGCCAGCAGCTTAACTAGCGGGAGGACTGAGCAGTTCTTC

v_call: TRBV6-1
clone_size: many
d_call: -
j_call: TRBJ1-5
cdr3_aa: CASKGGADQPQHF
cdr3_nt: TGTGCCAGCAAGGGGGGCGCAGATCAGCCCCAGCATTTT

v_call: TRBV20-1
clone_size: many
d_call: TRBD1
j_call: TRBJ1-2
cdr3_aa: CSAREGTGNYGYTF
cdr3_nt: TGCAGTGCTAGAGAAGGGACAGGGAACTATGGCTACACCTTC

v_call: TRBV20-1
clone_size: few
d_call: TRBD1
j_call: TRBJ1-1
cdr3_aa: CSAKRQGGTEAFF
cdr3_nt: TGCAGTGCAAAGAGACAGGGCGGAACTGAAGCTTTCTTT

v_call: TRBV20-1
clone_size: few
d_call: TRBD2
j_call: TRBJ2-5
cdr3_aa: CSARGLAGDWSETQYF
cdr3_nt: TGCAGTGCTAGAGGACTAGCGGGAGACTGGTCAGAGACCCAGTACTTC

v_call: TRBV10-3
clone_size: -
d_call: TRBD1
j_call: TRBJ1-1
cdr3_aa: CAISASTGAAEAFF
cdr3_nt: TGTGCCATCAGTGCGAGTACAGGGGCCGCTGAAGCTTTCTTT

v_call: TRBV18
clone_size: -
d_call: -
j_call: TRBJ2-3
cdr3_aa: CASSPPGITDTQYF
cdr3_nt: TGTGCCAGCTCACCACCCGGGATCACAGATACGCAGTATTTT

v_call: TRBV18
clone_size: few
d_call: -
j_call: TRBJ1-1
cdr3_aa: CASSPRPNTEAFF
cdr3_nt: TGTGCCAGCTCACCACGGCCGAACACTGAAGCTTTCTTT

v_call: TRBV7-6
clone_size: many
d_call: TRBD2
j_call: TRBJ2-5
cdr3_aa: CASSPSLAGSQRGAETQYF
cdr3_nt: TGTGCCAGCAGCCCATCACTAGCGGGAAGTCAGAGAGGGGCGGAGACCCAGTACTTC

v_call: TRBV6-1
clone_size: many
d_call: TRBD2
j_call: TRBJ2-3
cdr3_aa: CASSPGTSGRMITDTQYF
cdr3_nt: TGTGCCAGCAGCCCCGGGACTAGCGGGAGGATGATCACAGATACGCAGTATTTT

v_call: TRBV12-3/TRBV12-4
clone_size: many
d_call: -
j_call: TRBJ1-2
cdr3_aa: CASSPTTDRRGYGYTF
cdr3_nt: TGTGCCAGCAGTCCGACGACCGACCGTCGTGGCTATGGCTACACCTTC

v_call: TRBV27
clone_size: few
d_call: TRBD2
j_call: TRBJ2-2
cdr3_aa: CASRYRLAGGTGELFF
cdr3_nt: TGTGCCAGCAGATACAGACTAGCGGGAGGCACTGGGGAGCTGTTTTTT

v_call: TRBV14
clone_size: many
d_call: TRBD2
j_call: TRBJ2-3
cdr3_aa: CASSQQLADTQYF
cdr3_nt: TGTGCCAGCAGCCAACAACTAGCGGATACGCAGTATTTT

v_call: TRBV5-1
clone_size: many
d_call: -
j_call: TRBJ2-5
cdr3_aa: CASSLNAAGSQETQYF
cdr3_nt: TGCGCCAGCAGCTTGAACGCGGCGGGGAGCCAAGAGACCCAGTACTTC

v_call: TRBV4-1
clone_size: few
d_call: TRBD1
j_call: TRBJ2-5
cdr3_aa: CASSQVQRQGARETQYF
cdr3_nt: TGCGCCAGCAGCCAAGTCCAAAGACAGGGGGCTAGGGAGACCCAGTACTTC

v_call: TRBV19
clone_size: few
d_call: -
j_call: TRBJ2-5
cdr3_aa: CASSSGGGQETQYF
cdr3_nt: TGTGCCAGTAGTAGCGGGGGCGGACAAGAGACCCAGTACTTC

v_call: TRBV6-5
clone_size: many
d_call: TRBD1
j_call: TRBJ2-7
cdr3_aa: CASSYLGQSYEQYF
cdr3_nt: TGTGCCAGCAGTTACCTGGGACAGTCCTACGAGCAGTACTTC

v_call: TRBV7-9
clone_size: many
d_call: TRBD1
j_call: TRBJ2-1
cdr3_aa: CASSLWGTGVNEQFF
cdr3_nt: TGTGCCAGCAGCTTATGGGGGACAGGTGTCAATGAGCAGTTCTTC

v_call: TRBV7-6
clone_size: -
d_call: -
j_call: TRBJ2-5
cdr3_aa: CASSLGPGGGSETQYF
cdr3_nt: TGTGCCAGCAGCTTAGGGCCCGGCGGCGGTTCTGAGACCCAGTACTTC

v_call: TRBV6-5
clone_size: many
d_call: -
j_call: TRBJ1-1
cdr3_aa: CASSYPRGTEAFF
cdr3_nt: TGTGCCAGCAGCTATCCGCGGGGCACTGAAGCTTTCTTT

v_call: TRBV4-1
clone_size: many
d_call: -
j_call: TRBJ2-1
cdr3_aa: CASSQAINLHEQFF
cdr3_nt: TGCGCCAGCAGCCAAGCCATCAATCTCCATGAGCAGTTCTTC

v_call: TRBV10-3
clone_size: many
d_call: -
j_call: TRBJ2-1
cdr3_aa: CATAREGWREQFF
cdr3_nt: TGTGCCACCGCCCGAGAGGGTTGGAGGGAGCAGTTCTTC